The following is a T cell receptor beta chain sequence with its context. Antigen unknown. The data originate from a study of T cell repertoires in cytomegalovirus infection. On the study more broadly: Peptides in the study included HLA-C-restricted and HLA-B-restricted CMV epitopes. Public signatures in TCR beta pointed to CMV infection and matching HLA type. Overall study results and limits: Carriers of CMV plus the relevant HLA were identified by cumulative public TCR beta family frequency. Dominating the ex vivo response were HLA-C-restricted CMV-specific TCR beta clonotypes.

Germline CDR1 MGHRA, CDR2 YSYEKL. CDR3 length equals 15 residues. J lost 3 bases, V lost 2 bases, and 7 bases had no gene match. TCRdb analysed the reads with MiXCR anew, one entry per CDR3 protein. This sample carries under 850,000 distinct CDR3 sequences, 30% to 40% of them seen once, and the ten largest clones take approximately 18%. This TCR came from a human donor in good health (CMV status not recorded). Some clones in this sample may be carry-over from other donors' samples. Source: cultured PBMCs, taken from culture after CMV antigen stimulation. The rearrangement joins TRBV4-1 to TRBJ2-7; the match to TRBD2 covers 7 bases. CDR3 nucleotides: TGCGCCAGCAGCCAATTTGGCGGGAGTGTCTACGAGCAGTACTTC. Translating gives CASSQFGGSVYEQYF.